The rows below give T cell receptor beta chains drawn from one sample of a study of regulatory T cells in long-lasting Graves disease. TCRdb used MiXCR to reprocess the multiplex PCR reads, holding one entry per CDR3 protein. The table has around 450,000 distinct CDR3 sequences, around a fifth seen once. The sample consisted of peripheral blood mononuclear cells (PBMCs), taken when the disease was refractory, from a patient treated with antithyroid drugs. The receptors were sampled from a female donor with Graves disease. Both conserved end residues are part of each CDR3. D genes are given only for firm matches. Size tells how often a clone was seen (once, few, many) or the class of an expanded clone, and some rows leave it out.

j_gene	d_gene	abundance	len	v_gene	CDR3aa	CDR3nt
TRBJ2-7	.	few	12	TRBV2	CASSVQAYEQYF	TGTGCCAGCAGTGTTCAGGCCTACGAGCAGTACTTC
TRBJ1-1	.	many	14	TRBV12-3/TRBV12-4	CASSLGTLNTEAFF	TGTGCCAGCAGTTTAGGGACTTTGAACACTGAAGCTTTCTTT
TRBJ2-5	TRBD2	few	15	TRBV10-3	CAISEGLAGFETQYF	TGTGCCATCAGTGAGGGACTAGCGGGGTTTGAGACCCAGTACTTC
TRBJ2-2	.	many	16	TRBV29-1	CSATNGYGEVTGELFF	TGCAGCGCCACGAACGGCTATGGGGAGGTCACCGGGGAGCTGTTTTTT
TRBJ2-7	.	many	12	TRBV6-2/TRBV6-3	CASDQGLYEQYF	TGTGCCAGCGACCAGGGGTTATACGAGCAGTACTTC
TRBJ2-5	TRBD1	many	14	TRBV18	CASSPPDREETQYF	TGTGCCAGCTCACCTCCGGACAGGGAAGAGACCCAGTACTTC
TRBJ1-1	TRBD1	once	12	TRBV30	CAWGGQATEAFF	TGTGCCTGGGGTGGACAGGCCACTGAAGCTTTCTTT
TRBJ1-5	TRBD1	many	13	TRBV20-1	CSAGGQTNQPQHF	TGCAGTGCTGGGGGACAGACCAATCAGCCCCAGCATTTT
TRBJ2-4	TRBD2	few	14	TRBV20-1	CSARVGTSWDIQYF	TGCAGTGCTAGAGTAGGGACTAGCTGGGACATTCAGTACTTC
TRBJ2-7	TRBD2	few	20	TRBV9	CASSVAGLAGAPGPLYEQYF	TGTGCCAGCAGCGTAGCGGGACTAGCGGGAGCCCCTGGACCTCTCTACGAGCAGTACTTC
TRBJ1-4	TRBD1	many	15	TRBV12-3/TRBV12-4	CASSFRTGGSEKLFF	TGTGCCAGCAGTTTCCGGACAGGGGGGAGTGAAAAACTGTTTTTT
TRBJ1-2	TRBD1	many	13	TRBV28	CALPKDREWGYTF	TGTGCTCTGCCTAAGGACAGGGAGTGGGGCTACACCTTC
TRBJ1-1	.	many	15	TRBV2	CASSEQGLGTTEAFF	TGTGCCAGCAGTGAACAGGGACTTGGTACCACTGAAGCTTTCTTT
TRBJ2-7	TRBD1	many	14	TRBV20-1	CSARRTGDSYEQYF	TGCAGTGCCAGAAGGACAGGAGACTCCTACGAGCAGTACTTC
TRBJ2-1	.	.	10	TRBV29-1	CSVDYHEQFF	TGCAGCGTTGACTACCATGAGCAGTTCTTC
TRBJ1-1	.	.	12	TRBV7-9	CASSLEEGEAFF	TGTGCCAGCAGCTTAGAGGAGGGAGAAGCTTTCTTT
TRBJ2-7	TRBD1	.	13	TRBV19	CASSTRQGSEQYF	TGTGCCAGTAGTACCCGACAGGGAAGCGAGCAGTACTTC
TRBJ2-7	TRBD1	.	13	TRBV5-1	CASTRTGLGEQYF	TGCGCCAGCACCAGGACAGGGTTAGGCGAGCAGTACTTC
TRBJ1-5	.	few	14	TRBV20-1	CSASDSYSNQPQHF	TGCAGTGCTTCCGACAGTTATAGCAATCAGCCCCAGCATTTT
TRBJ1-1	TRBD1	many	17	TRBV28	CASSADRGIWKSTEAFF	TGTGCCAGCAGTGCGGACAGGGGAATTTGGAAGAGCACTGAAGCTTTCTTT
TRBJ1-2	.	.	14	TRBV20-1	CSARVQTPSNGYTF	TGCAGTGCTAGAGTCCAGACACCTTCGAATGGCTACACCTTC
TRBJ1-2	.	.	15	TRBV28	CASSLGEILNYGYTF	TGTGCCAGCAGTCTTGGAGAAATTTTGAACTATGGCTACACCTTC
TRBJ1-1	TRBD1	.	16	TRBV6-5	CASSSTGGPSYAEAFF	TGTGCCAGCAGTTCGACAGGGGGCCCTAGCTACGCTGAAGCTTTCTTT
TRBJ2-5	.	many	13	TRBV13	CASSRGTPETQYF	TGTGCCAGCAGCCGCGGGACTCCGGAGACCCAGTACTTC
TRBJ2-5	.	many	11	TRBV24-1	CATSDRETQYF	TGTGCCACCAGTGACCGCGAGACCCAGTACTTC
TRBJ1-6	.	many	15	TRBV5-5	CASSPKGGIGSPLHF	TGTGCCAGCAGCCCTAAGGGAGGGATCGGTTCACCCCTCCACTTT
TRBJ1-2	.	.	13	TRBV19	CASAPGPNYGYTF	TGTGCCAGTGCCCCGGGGCCTAACTATGGCTACACCTTC
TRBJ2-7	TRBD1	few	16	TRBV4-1	CASSQEYRQGNHEQYF	TGCGCCAGCAGCCAAGAGTACAGACAGGGAAACCACGAGCAGTACTTC
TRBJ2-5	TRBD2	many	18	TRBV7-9	CASSSGLAGVQRSETQYF	TGTGCCAGCAGCTCCGGACTAGCGGGAGTTCAACGGTCGGAGACCCAGTACTTC
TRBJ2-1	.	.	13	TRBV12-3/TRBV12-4	CASRVDSYNEQFF	TGTGCCAGCAGAGTTGACAGCTACAATGAGCAGTTCTTC
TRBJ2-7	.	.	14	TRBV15	CATSTRQASYEQYF	TGTGCCACCAGCACCCGCCAAGCTTCCTACGAGCAGTACTTC
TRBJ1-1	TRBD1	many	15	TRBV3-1	CASSQVRDRVTEAFF	TGTGCCAGCAGCCAAGTGCGGGACAGGGTCACTGAAGCTTTCTTT
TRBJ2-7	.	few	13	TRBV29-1	CSVGQGEIYEQYF	TGCAGCGTCGGGCAGGGTGAGATCTACGAGCAGTACTTC
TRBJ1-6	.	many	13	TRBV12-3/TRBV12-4	CASSLAPDSPLHF	TGTGCCAGCAGTTTAGCGCCGGATTCACCCCTCCACTTT
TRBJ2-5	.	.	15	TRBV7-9	CASSPEGTFRETQYF	TGTGCCAGCAGCCCCGAGGGGACCTTCCGAGAGACCCAGTACTTC
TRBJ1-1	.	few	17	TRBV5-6	CASSSHASAPLNTEAFF	TGTGCCAGCAGTTCCCACGCCAGCGCCCCCTTGAACACTGAAGCTTTCTTT
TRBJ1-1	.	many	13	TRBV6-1	CASTLQGDTEAFF	TGTGCCAGCACGCTACAAGGGGACACTGAAGCTTTCTTT
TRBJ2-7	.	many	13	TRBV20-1	CSARAPPSYEQYF	TGCAGTGCTAGAGCTCCCCCCTCCTACGAGCAGTACTTC
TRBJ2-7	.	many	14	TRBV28	CASSSGHQPYEQYF	TGTGCCAGCAGTTCGGGACACCAACCCTACGAGCAGTACTTC
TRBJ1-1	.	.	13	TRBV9	CAGSVGGHSEAFF	TGTGCCGGCAGCGTAGGGGGGCACTCTGAAGCTTTCTTT
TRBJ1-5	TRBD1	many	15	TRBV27	CASSRDRVSDQPQHF	TGTGCCAGCAGTAGAGACAGGGTGTCCGATCAGCCCCAGCATTTT
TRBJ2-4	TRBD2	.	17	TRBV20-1	CSATPRERGLAKNIQYF	TGCAGTGCTACGCCTCGGGAGCGGGGATTAGCCAAAAACATTCAGTACTTC
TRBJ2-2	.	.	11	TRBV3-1	CASSQGGEPFF	TGTGCCAGCAGCCAAGGAGGGGAGCCGTTTTTT